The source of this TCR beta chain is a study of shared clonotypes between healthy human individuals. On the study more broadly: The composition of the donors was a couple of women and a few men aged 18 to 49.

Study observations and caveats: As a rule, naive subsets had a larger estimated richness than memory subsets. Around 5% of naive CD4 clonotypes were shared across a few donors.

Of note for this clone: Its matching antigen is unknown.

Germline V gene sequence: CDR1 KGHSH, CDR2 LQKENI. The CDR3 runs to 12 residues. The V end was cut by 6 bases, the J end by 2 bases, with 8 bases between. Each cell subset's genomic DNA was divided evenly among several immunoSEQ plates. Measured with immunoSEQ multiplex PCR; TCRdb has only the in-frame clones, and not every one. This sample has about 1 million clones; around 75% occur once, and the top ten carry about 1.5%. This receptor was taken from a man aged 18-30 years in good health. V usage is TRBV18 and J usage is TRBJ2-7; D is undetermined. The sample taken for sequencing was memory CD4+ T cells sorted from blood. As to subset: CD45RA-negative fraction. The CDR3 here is CASSDGPYEQYF. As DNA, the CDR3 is TGTGCCAGCTCGGACGGACCCTACGAGCAGTACTTC.